This TCR beta chain was found in a study of TIL therapy for anti-PD-1-resistant metastatic lung cancer. Whole-study context: Median patient age was 54, ranging roughly 38-75 years.

With 0 bases removed from V and 7 bases from J, the gap between germline ends came to 8 bases. Germline V CDR1 and CDR2: SGHDT, YYEEEE. The CDR3 sequence is 13 residues long. The libraries were made with immunoSEQ v3. Sequenced by immunoSEQ multiplex PCR; TCRdb stores in-frame clones only, minus some. Of 45,000 to 75,000 clones in the sample, under 75% are singletons; the top ten hold roughly 6.6%. Stated time point: pre-treatment sample, taken before nivolumab and TIL therapy. This TCR was recovered from a person aged 25 to 80 with non-small cell lung cancer. The material sequenced was blood, taken at baseline. The V call is TRBV5-6, the J call TRBJ2-1; weak D call: TRBD2 (6 bases). The DNA of the CDR3 is TGTGCCAGCAGCTTGGTCGGGGGAAATGAGCAGTTCTTC. This codes for CASSLVGGNEQFF.